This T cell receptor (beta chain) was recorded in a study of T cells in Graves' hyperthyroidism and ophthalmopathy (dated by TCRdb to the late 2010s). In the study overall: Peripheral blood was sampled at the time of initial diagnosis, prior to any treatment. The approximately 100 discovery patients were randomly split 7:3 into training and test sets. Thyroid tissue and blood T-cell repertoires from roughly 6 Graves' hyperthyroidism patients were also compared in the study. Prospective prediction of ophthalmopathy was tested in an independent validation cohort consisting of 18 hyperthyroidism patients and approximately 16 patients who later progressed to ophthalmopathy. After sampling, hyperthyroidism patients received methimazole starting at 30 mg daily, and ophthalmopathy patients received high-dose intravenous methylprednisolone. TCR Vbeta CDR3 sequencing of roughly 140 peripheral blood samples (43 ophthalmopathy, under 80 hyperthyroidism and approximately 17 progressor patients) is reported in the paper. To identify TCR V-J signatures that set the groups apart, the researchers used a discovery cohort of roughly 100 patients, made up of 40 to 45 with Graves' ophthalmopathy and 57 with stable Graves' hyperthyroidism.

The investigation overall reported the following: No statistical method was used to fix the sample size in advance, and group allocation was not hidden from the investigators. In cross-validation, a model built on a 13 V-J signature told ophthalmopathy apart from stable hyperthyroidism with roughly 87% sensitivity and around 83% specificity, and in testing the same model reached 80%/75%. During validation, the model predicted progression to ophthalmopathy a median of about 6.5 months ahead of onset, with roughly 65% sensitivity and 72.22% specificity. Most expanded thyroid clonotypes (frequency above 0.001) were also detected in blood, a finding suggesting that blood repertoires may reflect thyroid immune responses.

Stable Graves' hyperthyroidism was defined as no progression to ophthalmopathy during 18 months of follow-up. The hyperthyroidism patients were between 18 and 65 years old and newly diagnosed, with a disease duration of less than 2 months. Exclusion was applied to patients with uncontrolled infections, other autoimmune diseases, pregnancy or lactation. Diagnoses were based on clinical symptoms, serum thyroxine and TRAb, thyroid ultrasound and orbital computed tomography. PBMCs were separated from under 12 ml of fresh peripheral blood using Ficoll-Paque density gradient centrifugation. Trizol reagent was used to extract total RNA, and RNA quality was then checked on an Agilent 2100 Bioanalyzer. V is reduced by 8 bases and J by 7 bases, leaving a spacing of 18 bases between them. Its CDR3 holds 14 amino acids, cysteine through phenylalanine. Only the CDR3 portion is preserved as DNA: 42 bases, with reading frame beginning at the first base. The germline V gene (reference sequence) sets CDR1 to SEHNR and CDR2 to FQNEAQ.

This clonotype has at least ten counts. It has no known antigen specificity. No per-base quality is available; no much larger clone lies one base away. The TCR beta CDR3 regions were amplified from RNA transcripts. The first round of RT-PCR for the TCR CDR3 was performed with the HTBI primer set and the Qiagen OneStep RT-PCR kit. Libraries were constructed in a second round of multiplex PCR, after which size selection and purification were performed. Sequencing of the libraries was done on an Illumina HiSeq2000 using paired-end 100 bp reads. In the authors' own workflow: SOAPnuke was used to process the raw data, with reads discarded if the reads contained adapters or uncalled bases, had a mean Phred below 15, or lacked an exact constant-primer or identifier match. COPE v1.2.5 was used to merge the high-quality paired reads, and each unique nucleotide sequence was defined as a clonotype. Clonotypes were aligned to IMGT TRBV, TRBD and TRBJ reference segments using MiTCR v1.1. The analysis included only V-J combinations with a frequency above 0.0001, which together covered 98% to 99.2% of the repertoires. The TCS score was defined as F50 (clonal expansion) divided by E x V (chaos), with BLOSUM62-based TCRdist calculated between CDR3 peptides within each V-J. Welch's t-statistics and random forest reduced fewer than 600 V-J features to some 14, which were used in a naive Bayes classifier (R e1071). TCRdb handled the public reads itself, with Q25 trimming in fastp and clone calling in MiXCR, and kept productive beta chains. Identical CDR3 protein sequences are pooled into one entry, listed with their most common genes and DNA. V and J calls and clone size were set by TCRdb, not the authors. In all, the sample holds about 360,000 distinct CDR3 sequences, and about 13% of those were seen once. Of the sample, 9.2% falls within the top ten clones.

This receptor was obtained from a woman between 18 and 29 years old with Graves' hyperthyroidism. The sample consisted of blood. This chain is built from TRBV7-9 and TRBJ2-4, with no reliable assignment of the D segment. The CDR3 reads CASASVGSKNIQYF. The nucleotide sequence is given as TGTGCCAGCGCCTCCGTGGGCAGTAAGAACATTCAGTACTTC.